The source of this T cell receptor beta chain is a study of blood T cell repertoires in COVID-19. Study information: Collection of acute and convalescent COVID-19 samples took place in the United States, Italy and Spain. PBMCs, B-cell-depleted T cells, or T cells provided the cDNA or gDNA that made up the material.

The CDR3 runs 13 residues. The germline gives CDR1 KGHSH, CDR2 LQKENI. J gave up 3 bases and V 7 bases, and 3 bases lay outside the gene matches. As originally analysed: Reference gene primer amplification in the assay estimated nucleated cell counts. Method: immunoSEQ multiplex PCR; TCRdb's copy keeps in-frame clones and lacks some. V, J and clone size derive from that table, while D and trimming were established from the DNA sequence. The repertoire consists of about 77,000 clones, with roughly 80% occurring once and the leading ten covering 4% to 6%. V is TRBV18 and J is TRBJ1-1; 9 bases match TRBD1. The receptor's source is a woman in her sixties or seventies with acute or convalescent COVID-19. Sequenced: peripheral blood. DNA for the CDR3: TGTGCCAGCTTCGACAGGGGGGACACTGAAGCTTTCTTT. It encodes CASFDRGDTEAFF.